Shown below are 9 T cell receptor beta chains from a single sample sequenced in a study of regulatory T cells in long-lasting Graves disease. Time point of the sample: persistent/refractory GD, antithyroid drugs over 5 years with positive TRAb. Making the TCR library involved RNA that had been extracted from PBMCs. For TCR beta, libraries came from iRepertoire HTBI primers and Arm-PCR of CDR3 regions. Each CDR3 protein is one row after TCRdb ran MiXCR on the multiplex PCR reads. The sample yields 360,000 or so distinct CDR3 sequences, approximately 23% seen once. Sequencing was performed on peripheral blood mononuclear cells (PBMCs), taken when the disease was refractory, from a patient treated with antithyroid drugs. The receptors shown here come from a middle-aged woman with Graves disease.

This clonotype was detected many times. V and J are TRBV28 and TRBJ1-4; D is possibly TRBD1 (6 bases). Germline CDR1 MDHEN, CDR2 SYDVKM. This CDR3 region has 15 residues. Deletions cut 5 bases from V and 10 bases from J, with 20 bases between. The CDR3 DNA reads as TGTGCCAGCAGTCGCGGGACACTCGGTACTGGAAAACTGTTTTTT. Its protein is CASSRGTLGTGKLFF. Complete variable domain (other parts from reference TRBV28 and TRBJ1-4): DVKVTQSSRYLVKRTGEKVFLECVQDMDHENMFWYRQDPGLGLRLIYFSYDVKMKEKGDIPEGYSVSREKKERFSLILESASTNQTSMYLCASSRGTLGTGKLFFGSGTQLSVL.

Notes on this clonotype: A much larger clone sits a single nucleotide away, making a read error possible. The J gene is TRBJ1-4, the V gene TRBV6-5; D gene unclear. The CDR3 sequence is 15 residues long. CDR1 and CDR2 (germline): MNHEY, SVGAGI. Trimming pared 0 bases from V and 5 bases from J, leaving 10 bases between. CDR3 sequence reads: CASSYSERGNEKLFF. The CDR3 nucleotides are TGTGCCAGCAGTTACTCGGAGCGGGGAAATGAAAAACTGTTTTTT.

This clonotype was seen repeatedly, ten times or more. The chain links TRBV29-1 to TRBJ2-5; D gene unclear. V was shortened by 2 bases and J by 5 bases, with 9 bases between the two germline ends. Germline CDR1 SQVTM, CDR2 ANQGSEA. The CDR3 runs 12 residues. The CDR3 nucleotides read TGCAGCGTTGAAAGGCCCCCTGAGACCCAGTACTTC. Its protein is CSVERPPETQYF.

Ten or more counts support this clonotype. The chain recombines TRBV6-1 with TRBJ2-5, with 10 positions matching TRBD2. This CDR3 contains 16 residues. Germline-derived CDR1 and CDR2 are MNHNS and SASEGT. Unmatched junction bases numbered 11, after V lost 7 bases and J lost 3 bases. The CDR3: CASIRGTSVRKETQYF. The CDR3 DNA reads as TGTGCCAGCATACGAGGGACTAGCGTAAGAAAAGAGACCCAGTACTTC.

As concerns this clonotype: Possible read error: a much larger clone is one base away. The rearrangement links TRBV27 to TRBJ1-4, with unresolved D. Trimming removed 7 bases from V and 0 bases from J, with 12 bases in between. The germline V gene has CDR1 MNHEY and CDR2 SMNVEV (reference sequence). The CDR3 is 15 residues long. The CDR3 here is CASTEGRTTNEKLFF. The CDR3 DNA reads as TGTGCCAGCACTGAAGGGAGGACAACTAATGAAAAACTGTTTTTT.

This clonotype was observed a handful of times. CDR3 coding DNA: TGTGCCAGCAGCCCAGACCTGAACACTGAAGCTTTCTTT. This translates into CASSPDLNTEAFF. The rearrangement uses TRBV6-1 and TRBJ1-1; D not certain. V was shortened by 6 bases and J by 0 bases, with 8 bases between the two germline ends. This CDR3 has 13 amino acids. Germline V lookup: CDR1 MNHNS, CDR2 SASEGT.

There are many counts of this clonotype. This chain joins TRBV10-3 and TRBJ2-5; 10 bases fit TRBD2. The CDR3 loop spans 15 amino acids. Germline V gene sequence: CDR1 ENHRY, CDR2 SYGVKD. V shed 5 bases and J 5 bases; nucleotides not matched to a gene: 8. CDR3 sequence reads: CAISPSGREGETQYF. In DNA, the CDR3 is TGTGCCATCAGTCCTAGCGGGAGAGAGGGGGAGACCCAGTACTTC.

The chain recombines TRBV19 with TRBJ1-1, with TRBD1 matching over 8 bases. The CDR3 has 14 amino acids. J lost 2 bases, V lost 5 bases, and 4 bases had no gene match. The germline V gene has CDR1 LNHDA and CDR2 SQIVND (reference sequence). The CDR3 loop is CASSDGQGNTEAFF. In DNA, the CDR3 is TGTGCCAGTAGTGACGGACAGGGAAACACTGAAGCTTTCTTT.

This clonotype was observed at least ten times. The chain joins TRBV7-3 to TRBJ2-2; D may be TRBD2 (6 bases). This CDR3 region has 17 residues. V was pared by 5 bases and J by 5 bases, with 21 bases between. Germline V gives CDR1 SGHTA, CDR2 FQGTGA. CDR3 region: CASSPLFGTSATGELFF. The CDR3 nucleotides are TGTGCCAGCAGCCCCTTATTCGGGACTTCGGCTACCGGGGAGCTGTTTTTT.